The T cell receptor beta chain described here comes from a study of T cell responses to AZD1222 COVID-19 vaccine. Study findings and constraints: At baseline, just five to seven AZD1222 recipients tested seropositive. Reportedly, nearly half of unique spike TCRs recognized epitopes outside B.1.351/B.1.1.7 mutations.

The method was immunoSEQ multiplex PCR; TCRdb's version includes in-frame clones alone and lacks a portion of them. The sample has some 73,000 clones; roughly 89% are singletons. Comments on this clone: Its target is unknown.

This clonotype originated in an adult who received the AZD1222 COVID-19 vaccine. The specimen was peripheral blood, collected 28 days after the second AZD1222 dose.

This CDR3 is CASSPDGDIQYF. The DNA for the CDR3 is TGTGCCAGCAGTCCGGACGGAGACATTCAGTACTTC. V gene TRBV28 combines with J gene TRBJ2-4; D not resolved. This CDR3 has 12 residues. V was clipped by 5 bases and J by 8 bases, with 10 bases between them. In germline, CDR1 is MDHEN, CDR2 SYDVKM.